This paragraph covers one TCR beta chain sequence. Only in-frame clones appear in the TCRdb table, and some are missing; sequencing was by immunoSEQ multiplex PCR. The data show 200,000 to 250,000 clones, about 86% seen once. The data are from a study of blood T cell repertoires in COVID-19. The V and J ends lost 5 bases and 5 bases respectively, with 11 bases between them. The CDR3 is 13 residues long. The V and J genes are TRBV12-3 or TRBV12-4 and TRBJ2-3; D gene uncertain. The source is a woman younger than 45 who had been exposed to COVID-19. The sequencing input was PBMCs or T cells enriched from blood (not recorded which). This CDR3 is CASSPLAGDTQYF. CDR3 sequence (DNA): TGTGCCAGCAGTCCTCTTGCCGGAGATACGCAGTATTTT.